The 20 T cell receptor beta chains below were found in one sample sequenced in a study of blood T cell repertoires in COVID-19. Data came from immunoSEQ multiplex PCR; TCRdb stores just in-frame clones and leaves some out. The data contain about 110,000 clones, around nine tenths of them singletons. The sequencing sample was made of peripheral blood. Source of these receptors: a woman aged 25 to 39 with acute or convalescent COVID-19.

The chain couples TRBV24-1 to TRBJ1-3, with no clear D. This CDR3 contains 17 residues. Germline V gives CDR1 KGHDR, CDR2 SFDVKD. Trimming pared 9 bases from V and 0 bases from J, leaving 20 bases between. The CDR3 region is CATPLRLMKPSGNTIYF. The CDR3 DNA follows: TGTGCCACCCCCCTGAGACTCATGAAACCCTCTGGAAACACCATATATTTT.

The chain has TRBV14 and TRBJ1-4; no firm D call. Per germline, CDR1 SGHDN and CDR2 FVKESK. The CDR3 extends over 15 amino acids. Trimming removed 4 bases from V and 0 bases from J, with 9 bases in between. The CDR3 DNA reads TGTGCCAGCAGCCTTGCACGGGCAACTAATGAAAAACTGTTTTTT. Amino acid sequence: CASSLARATNEKLFF.

The chain links TRBV4-3 to TRBJ1-6; 8 nucleotides agree with TRBD1. Per the germline V gene, CDR1 is LGHNA and CDR2 is YSLEER. The CDR3 runs 14 residues. V was clipped by 1 base and J by 7 bases; unmatched bases: 0. This CDR3 reads CASSQGQGNSPLHF. The CDR3 bases are TGCGCCAGCAGCCAAGGACAGGGGAATTCACCCCTCCACTTT.

This clone was recorded once. The chain is built from TRBV2 and TRBJ1-5; 10 positions agree with TRBD1. Losses at the gene ends were 8 bases for V and 2 bases for J; bases not matched to a gene: 9. Germline lookup yields CDR1 SNHLY and CDR2 FYNNEI. The CDR3 totals 16 residues. CDR3: CASQDRGGAGNQPQHF. The CDR3 DNA reads as TGTGCCAGCCAGGACAGGGGGGGTGCGGGCAATCAGCCCCAGCATTTT.

The V gene is TRBV6-1, the J gene TRBJ1-5; no clear D gene. V lost 2 bases to trimming and J lost 2 bases, with 10 bases between them. Germline loops: CDR1 MNHNS, CDR2 SASEGT. The CDR3 consists of 15 residues. The CDR3, as DNA: TGTGCCAGCAGTGAATCGGGAAGGGGCAATCAGCCCCAGCATTTT. Protein product: CASSESGRGNQPQHF.

The chain recombines TRBV4-3 with TRBJ1-6; possibly TRBD1 for D (6 bases). The CDR3 covers 15 residues. The ends were cut back, 0 bases at V and 7 bases at J, with 10 bases in the middle. The germline CDR1 and CDR2 sequences are LGHNA and YSLEER. CDR3 region: CASSQDGGRNSPLHF. The CDR3 nucleotides read TGCGCCAGCAGCCAAGACGGGGGGCGAAATTCACCCCTCCACTTT.

V gene TRBV11-3 combines with J gene TRBJ1-2; no firm D call. The CDR3 consists of 16 residues. Germline V gene lookup returns CDR1 SGHNT and CDR2 YENEEA. Trimming took off 2 bases at V and 0 bases at J, with 13 bases between the two ends. The CDR3 loop is CASSLRGQPSNYGYTF. Written as DNA, the CDR3 is TGTGCCAGCAGCTTAAGAGGGCAGCCGTCTAACTATGGCTACACCTTC.

The chain carries TRBV6-1 and TRBJ1-1; D may be TRBD1 (5 bases). The germline V gene has CDR1 MNHNS and CDR2 SASEGT. The ends were cut back, 3 bases at V and 5 bases at J, with 13 bases in the middle. The CDR3 sequence is 14 residues long. The chain's CDR3 is CASSDMGLRTEAFF. CDR3 sequence (DNA): TGTGCCAGCAGTGACATGGGGCTACGGACTGAAGCTTTCTTT.

This rearrangement joins TRBV6-5 to TRBJ2-2; possibly TRBD1 for D (5 bases). The germline V gene has CDR1 MNHEY and CDR2 SVGAGI. CDR3 length: 12 amino acids. V was trimmed by 6 bases and J by 6 bases, leaving 8 bases between them. The CDR3, as DNA: TGTGCCAGCAGACCAGGGTCCGGGGAGCTGTTTTTT. Its protein product is CASRPGSGELFF.

The CDR3 DNA sequence: TGCAGCGCCGCACGGTTTGGCGGGAGGGCCGCCGGGGAGCTGTTTTTT. Amino acid sequence: CSAARFGGRAAGELFF. V and J are TRBV29-1 and TRBJ2-2; TRBD2 matches 9 bases. Per the germline V gene, CDR1 is SQVTM and CDR2 is ANQGSEA. The CDR3 spans 16 residues. Trimming at V came to 7 bases and at J to 6 bases, leaving 15 bases not matched to a gene.

The chain links TRBV7-9 to TRBJ2-1, with TRBD2 matching 11 bases. V lost 1 base and J lost 2; bases outside the gene matches: 4. Germline V CDR1 and CDR2: SEHNR, FQNEAQ (reference sequence). This CDR3 has 17 residues. CDR3 amino acids: CASSLGPLAGAYNEQFF. The CDR3 DNA reads TGTGCCAGCAGCTTAGGCCCACTAGCGGGAGCCTACAATGAGCAGTTCTTC.

This chain links TRBV12-5 with TRBJ2-7, with 9 bases fitting TRBD2. J was trimmed by 5 bases and V by 1 base; bases with no gene match: 6. CDR3 length: 15 residues. CDR1 and CDR2 (germline): LGHNT, FRNRAP. CDR3 sequence (DNA): TGTGCTAGTGGTTTGGGCGGCGGGGGGGCCCACGAGCAGTACTTC. It translates to CASGLGGGGAHEQYF.

The rearrangement links TRBV28 to TRBJ1-3; D might be TRBD1 (5 bases). This CDR3 region has 15 residues. Trimming removed 7 bases from V and 4 bases from J, with 17 bases in between. Germline CDR1 and CDR2: MDHEN and SYDVKM. The CDR3 DNA reads as TGTGCCAGCAAACCGGACACCTCGCGGGGAAACACCATATATTTT. Protein sequence: CASKPDTSRGNTIYF.

This clone was observed a handful of times. The chain recombines TRBV6-2 or TRBV6-3 with TRBJ2-3; 10 nucleotides match TRBD2. The V gene end was trimmed by 4 bases and the J gene end by 1 base; junction bases not matched to a gene: 17. This CDR3 has 20 residues. The germline CDR1 and CDR2 sequences are MNHEY and SVGEGT. CDR3 protein: CASSSIVGSGGVEGTDTQYF. The CDR3 DNA sequence: TGTGCCAGCAGTTCCATCGTTGGGAGCGGGGGGGTGGAGGGCACAGATACGCAGTATTTT.

V usage is TRBV5-4 and J usage is TRBJ2-3; the match to TRBD1 covers 11 bases. The V gene's germline CDR1 is SGHNT and CDR2 YYREEE (reference sequence). The junction had 5 bases not matched to a gene; V was cut back by 2 bases and J by 0 bases. The CDR3 loop spans 17 amino acids. The CDR3 nucleotides are TGTGCCAGCAGCTTTAGGACAGGGGGCGGTAGCACAGATACGCAGTATTTT. Encoded protein: CASSFRTGGGSTDTQYF.

The V and J genes are TRBV27 and TRBJ1-2, with 7 bases lining up with TRBD1. The CDR3 runs 14 residues. Germline V gene sequence: CDR1 MNHEY, CDR2 SMNVEV (reference sequence). V lost 5 bases to trimming and J lost 8 bases; unmatched junction nucleotides: 11. The CDR3 DNA is TGTGCCAGCAGTCCCCAGGGGGTGCGGGGCGGCTACACCTTC. This sequence encodes CASSPQGVRGGYTF.

The chain recombines TRBV29-1 with TRBJ2-1, with 12 bases identical to TRBD2. The trim removed 7 bases at V and 8 bases at J, leaving 9 bases unmatched. CDR3 length equals 14 residues. The V gene's germline CDR1 is SQVTM and CDR2 ANQGSEA. The CDR3 DNA reads TGCAGCGCCGGAGGGCTAGCGGGGGGGTATGAGCAGTTCTTC. Translated: CSAGGLAGGYEQFF.

The genes are TRBV19 and TRBJ2-2, with 9 bases lining up with TRBD1. This CDR3 contains 15 residues. J lost 5 bases, V lost 8 bases, and 9 bases had no gene match. Germline CDR1 is LNHDA and CDR2 is SQIVND (reference sequence). CDR3 in amino acids: CASRRGQGRTGELFF. The CDR3 DNA sequence: TGTGCCAGTCGCCGTGGACAGGGGCGGACCGGGGAGCTGTTTTTT.

The chain is built from TRBV19 and TRBJ1-1; tentatively, D is TRBD1 (6 bases). The V end was cut by 0 bases, the J end by 0 bases, with 17 bases between. The CDR3 runs to 18 residues. From germline, CDR1 is LNHDA and CDR2 SQIVND (reference sequence). The CDR3 loop is CASSIELKGDYMNTEAFF. DNA of the CDR3: TGTGCCAGTAGTATAGAGTTGAAGGGGGACTACATGAACACTGAAGCTTTCTTT.

The V gene is TRBV14, the J gene TRBJ1-1, with a tentative D call TRBD1 (5 bases). Per the germline V gene, CDR1 is SGHDN and CDR2 is FVKESK. The CDR3 length is 15 residues. V was cut by 0 bases and J by 7 bases, with 15 bases left in between. The CDR3 coding sequence is TGTGCCAGCAGCCAAGAAAGACCAGGGCTCTTTGAAGCTTTCTTT. It translates to CASSQERPGLFEAFF.